The 27 T cell receptor beta chains below all came from one sample that was sequenced in a study of vaccination and CD4 T cells after COVID-19. These receptors' targets are unknown. Scientists ran DNA taken from cultured CD4+ T cells through the Oncomine TCR Beta short-read assay for sequencing. TCRdb re-derived calls from the PCR reads in MiXCR, one entry per CDR3 protein. In the table there are 14,000 to 15,000 distinct CDR3 sequences, about 46% of which are singletons. Indicated treatment: approximately nine-day PBMC culture with coronavirus spike peptide pools or control peptides (ViraFEST assay). Sequencing used CD4+ T cells from blood, cultured in vitro. All receptors come from a human donor who had recovered from COVID-19.

The chain has TRBV6-2 or TRBV6-3 and TRBJ2-1; 12 bases agree with TRBD2. Trimming cost V 6 bases and J 0 bases; bases outside gene matches: 12. CDR1 is MNHEY and CDR2 is SVGEGT in the germline V gene. This CDR3 is built from 19 residues. CDR3 loop: CASSHRLAGATSSYNEQFF. The CDR3 DNA sequence: TGTGCCAGCAGCCACAGACTAGCGGGGGCTACAAGCTCCTACAATGAGCAGTTCTTC.

This chain uses TRBV6-1 with TRBJ2-1, with 14 bases identical to TRBD2. Germline CDR1 reads MNHNS; CDR2 reads SASEGT. CDR3 size: 13 residues. Trimming at V came to 6 bases and at J to 8 bases, leaving 0 bases not matched to a gene. DNA of the CDR3: TGTGCCAGCAGGACTAGCGGGAGGGATGAGCAGTTCTTC. This sequence encodes CASRTSGRDEQFF.

The CDR3 loop is CASSELGLAGYEQYF. The CDR3, as DNA: TGTGCCAGCAGTGAATTAGGGCTAGCAGGCTACGAGCAGTACTTC. The chain employs TRBV25-1 and TRBJ2-7; possible D gene TRBD2, 5 bases. From germline, CDR1 is MGHDK and CDR2 SYGVNS. V was shortened by 1 base and J by 3 bases, with 13 bases between the two germline ends. The CDR3 sequence is 15 residues long.

The rearrangement joins TRBV7-8 to TRBJ1-1; D not resolved. Germline V lookup: CDR1 SGHVS, CDR2 FQNEAQ. This CDR3 is built from 13 residues. Trimming stripped 2 bases from V and 2 bases from J, with 6 bases between. The CDR3 coding sequence is TGTGCCAGCAGCTTACAGCAAAACACTGAAGCTTTCTTT. This encodes CASSLQQNTEAFF.

The chain couples TRBV19 to TRBJ2-2; no reliable D call. CDR1 LNHDA and CDR2 SQIVND come from the germline V gene (reference sequence). V shed 3 bases and J shed 1 base, with 6 bases lying between them. This CDR3 has 14 residues. The CDR3 sequence: CASSIKENTGELFF. DNA for the CDR3: TGTGCCAGTAGTATTAAAGAGAACACCGGGGAGCTGTTTTTT.

The CDR3 nucleotides are TGTGCCAGCAGTGTCAAACCAGGGGGCAATGAGCAGTTCTTC. It codes for CASSVKPGGNEQFF. The rearrangement joins TRBV27 to TRBJ2-1, with 7 bases fitting TRBD1. The J segment lost 6 bases and the V segment lost 5 bases, leaving 7 bases of the junction unmatched. This CDR3 region has 14 residues. CDR1 is MNHEY, CDR2 SMNVEV, per germline (reference sequence).

V and J are TRBV11-3 and TRBJ2-7, with unresolved D. The germline V gene encodes CDR1 SGHNT and CDR2 YENEEA. CDR3 size: 14 residues. The V and J ends lost 7 bases and 0 bases respectively, with 13 bases between them. The CDR3 loop is CASKPAPSSYEQYF. The CDR3 coding sequence is TGTGCCAGCAAACCGGCACCCAGCTCCTACGAGCAGTACTTC.

This clonotype has a handful of counts. The chain couples TRBV7-8 to TRBJ1-1, with D possibly matching TRBD1 (5 bases). Germline CDR1 is SGHVS and CDR2 is FQNEAQ. Trimming left V 5 bases short and J 3 bases short, with 10 bases between. This CDR3 contains 13 residues. The CDR3: CASSGRQHTEAFF. Here the CDR3 DNA reads TGTGCCAGCAGCGGACGACAGCACACTGAAGCTTTCTTT.

This clonotype is a singleton in its sample. This chain uses TRBV5-4 with TRBJ2-7; D not resolved. Germline loops: CDR1 SGHNT, CDR2 YYREEE (reference sequence). The germline V and J ends were trimmed by 1 base and 3 bases, with 8 bases remaining between them. The CDR3 runs 13 residues. The CDR3 sequence is CASSLPPHYEQYF. The CDR3 DNA reads TGTGCCAGCAGCTTGCCCCCCCACTACGAGCAGTACTTC.

This rearrangement joins TRBV25-1 to TRBJ1-6; D unclear. Per germline, CDR1 MGHDK and CDR2 SYGVNS. The CDR3 runs to 14 residues. Between the trimmed V and J ends, which lost 6 bases and 7 bases, there was a span of 13 bases. Here the CDR3 DNA reads TGTGCCAGCAGCCAAGAAAGAAGAAATTCACCCCTCCACTTT. This encodes CASSQERRNSPLHF.

This chain uses TRBV18 with TRBJ1-1; the D is unclear. The CDR3 runs 14 residues. V was shortened by 0 bases and J by 3 bases, with 8 bases between the two germline ends. Germline CDR1 KGHSH, CDR2 LQKENI. The CDR3 here is CASSPPGGDTEAFF. Written as DNA, the CDR3 is TGTGCCAGCTCACCACCGGGAGGAGACACTGAAGCTTTCTTT.

The rearrangement joins TRBV6-1 to TRBJ1-1; maybe TRBD1 (6 bases). The CDR3 totals 14 residues. V dropped 6 bases and J dropped 1 base, with 12 bases sitting between them. Germline V gene sequence: CDR1 MNHNS, CDR2 SASEGT. CDR3 sequence: CASRRRRGNTEAFF. The DNA of the CDR3 is TGTGCCAGCAGGAGGCGCAGGGGGAACACTGAAGCTTTCTTT.

The chain uses TRBV12-3 or TRBV12-4 and TRBJ2-1; TRBD2 matches at 8 bases. CDR3 length: 15 amino acids. The trim removed 6 bases at V and 8 bases at J, leaving 12 bases unmatched. The CDR3 protein is CASSSSLLAADEQFF. In DNA, the CDR3 is TGTGCCAGCAGCTCTTCTTTACTAGCGGCGGATGAGCAGTTCTTC.

J is TRBJ1-1 and V is TRBV5-1; TRBD1 might be the D (5 bases). Germline V CDR1 and CDR2: SGHRS, YFSETQ. The CDR3 length is 16 residues. The V gene lost 4 bases and the J gene lost 1 base, with 17 bases spanning the gap. CDR3 amino acids: CASSPGTEDWNTEAFF. In nucleotides, the CDR3 is TGCGCCAGCAGCCCCGGGACGGAAGACTGGAACACTGAAGCTTTCTTT.

V is TRBV27 and J is TRBJ2-1, with D possibly matching TRBD2 (5 bases). The germline V gene encodes CDR1 MNHEY and CDR2 SMNVEV (reference sequence). V was clipped by 5 bases and J by 0 bases, with 14 bases between them. This CDR3 contains 16 residues. The CDR3 spells CASSRAGGSSYNEQFF. CDR3 bases: TGTGCCAGCAGTCGCGCCGGTGGGAGCTCCTACAATGAGCAGTTCTTC.

The V call is TRBV20-1, the J call TRBJ1-6; 8 nucleotides match TRBD1. The V segment lost 0 bases and the J segment 10 bases; nucleotides outside the gene matches: 5. The CDR3 extends over 14 amino acids. CDR1 and CDR2 (germline): DFQATT, SNEGSKA (reference sequence). This CDR3 is CSAREGTGTSPLHF. The CDR3 region has the DNA TGCAGTGCTAGAGAAGGGACAGGAACCTCACCCCTCCACTTT.

The rearrangement uses TRBV20-1 and TRBJ2-7, with 7 bases fitting TRBD2. The trim removed 6 bases at V and 5 bases at J, leaving 7 bases unmatched. Germline V gene lookup returns CDR1 DFQATT and CDR2 SNEGSKA (reference sequence). The CDR3 is made up of 12 amino acids. The CDR3 here is CSARDYRHEQYF. The DNA for the CDR3 is TGCAGTGCGCGGGACTATCGACACGAGCAGTACTTC.

The rearrangement joins TRBV7-3 to TRBJ2-2; 7 bases match TRBD2. The CDR3 spans 14 residues. Trimming at V came to 2 bases and at J to 5 bases, leaving 2 bases not matched to a gene. Germline CDR1 and CDR2: SGHTA and FQGTGA. CDR3 amino acids: CASSLREATGELFF. As DNA, the CDR3 is TGTGCCAGCAGCTTACGGGAGGCAACCGGGGAGCTGTTTTTT.

The chain couples TRBV4-2 to TRBJ2-2; perhaps D is TRBD1 or TRBD2 (5 bases each). Deletions cut 0 bases from V and 7 bases from J, with 6 bases between. The length of the CDR3 is 13 residues. Germline-derived CDR1 and CDR2 are LGHNA and YNFKEQ. CDR3 residues: CASSQDGGGELFF. DNA for the CDR3: TGTGCCAGCAGCCAAGATGGGGGCGGGGAGCTGTTTTTT.

This chain uses TRBV7-2 with TRBJ2-5, with 12 nucleotides matching TRBD2. Trimming took 1 base from V and 4 from J; bases not matched to a gene: 4. CDR3 length: 16 residues. Germline CDR1 reads SGHTA; CDR2 reads FQGNSA. The DNA of the CDR3 is TGTGCCAGCAGCTTAGTCGCGACTAGCGGGGGAGAGACCCAGTACTTC. This sequence encodes CASSLVATSGGETQYF.

The chain is built from TRBV19 and TRBJ2-3, with 7 bases identical to TRBD2. CDR3 length: 16 residues. Germline trimming cut 5 bases from V and 0 bases from J; bases unmatched to any gene: 8. The germline gives CDR1 LNHDA, CDR2 SQIVND (reference sequence). CDR3 sequence: CASSPQPGLSTDTQYF. The DNA of the CDR3 is TGTGCCAGTAGTCCGCAACCGGGACTAAGCACAGATACGCAGTATTTT.

The chain recombines TRBV20-1 with TRBJ2-3; 14 bases are a match to TRBD2. Trimming cost V 5 bases and J 0 bases; bases outside gene matches: 7. This CDR3 has 17 residues. CDR1 and CDR2 (germline): DFQATT, SNEGSKA (reference sequence). Here the CDR3 reads CSAGGTSGSVSTDTQYF. As DNA, the CDR3 is TGCAGTGCTGGGGGGACTAGCGGGAGCGTTAGCACAGATACGCAGTATTTT.

DNA of the CDR3: TGTGCCAGCAGCTTAAGGTTTGACGGGGAGCTGTTTTTT. Residues: CASSLRFDGELFF. This chain joins TRBV11-3 and TRBJ2-2; D is undetermined. The CDR3 has 13 amino acids. Trimming removed 2 bases at V and 7 bases at J, with 8 bases between. From germline, CDR1 is SGHNT and CDR2 YENEEA.

There are a few counts of this clonotype. V gene TRBV15 combines with J gene TRBJ2-5, with TRBD2 as a possible D gene (6 bases). V was trimmed by 1 base and J by 0 bases, leaving 15 bases between them. The CDR3 loop spans 17 amino acids. Germline CDR1 reads LNHNV; CDR2 reads YYDKDF (reference sequence). Written as DNA, the CDR3 is TGTGCCACCAGCAGAGTCCCCGAAGCGGGTGACCAAGAGACCCAGTACTTC. This sequence encodes CATSRVPEAGDQETQYF.

The rearrangement joins TRBV14 to TRBJ2-1, with TRBD2 matching 10 bases. Germline V gene sequence: CDR1 SGHDN, CDR2 FVKESK. The CDR3 is made up of 15 amino acids. V shed 3 bases, J shed 8 bases, and the junction held 7 bases outside the gene matches. The CDR3 loop is CASSQRAGGPHEQFF. The DNA for the CDR3 is TGTGCCAGCAGCCAGAGAGCGGGAGGGCCCCATGAGCAGTTCTTC.

The chain carries TRBV12-5 and TRBJ2-3; D remains unclear. Deletions cut 4 bases from V and 1 base from J, with 6 bases between. The CDR3 has 13 amino acids. Germline V gene lookup returns CDR1 LGHNT and CDR2 FRNRAP. CDR3 nucleotide sequence: TGTGCTAGTGGTTCGGGTGGCACAGATACGCAGTATTTT. This sequence encodes CASGSGGTDTQYF.

This CDR3 reads CASHTSGSSGANVLTF. The CDR3, as DNA: TGTGCCAGCCACACCTCGGGGAGCTCTGGGGCCAACGTCCTGACTTTC. The chain joins TRBV6-1 to TRBJ2-6; TRBD2 might be the D (5 bases). V lost 8 bases to trimming and J lost 0 bases, with 14 bases between them. This CDR3 has 16 amino acids. CDR1 and CDR2 (germline): MNHNS, SASEGT.